The T cell receptor beta chain under discussion was sequenced for a study of blood T cell repertoires in COVID-19. Study-level information: Acute and convalescent COVID-19 samples came from the United States, Italy and Spain. The analysed material was cDNA or gDNA that came from T cells, B-cell-depleted T cells, or PBMCs.

This CDR3 spans 16 amino acids. Germline CDR1 and CDR2: SGHTA and FQGNSA. V lost 3 bases to trimming and J lost 5 bases, with 19 bases between them. Original processing methods: From reference gene primer amplification, estimates of nucleated cell counts were derived. The assay was immunoSEQ multiplex PCR, and TCRdb's table has in-frame clones only and misses some. V, J and clone size reflect that table, while D and trimming were determined from the DNA. This sample has some 120,000 clones, with approximately 83% found just once. The chain employs TRBV7-2 and TRBJ1-2; D remains ambiguous. The clonotype originates from a woman older than 75 with acute or convalescent COVID-19. Sequencing was carried out using peripheral blood. The CDR3 region has the DNA TGTGCCAGCAGCTTGGCGGGGTACCGTGGTGTATATGGCTACACCTTC. Its translation: CASSLAGYRGVYGYTF.